The text below deals with one T cell receptor (beta chain). This entry comes from a study of beta chain features in type 1 diabetes. This CDR3 has 14 amino acids. V was pared by 6 bases and J by 8 bases, with 9 bases of the junction left unmatched. Per the germline V gene, CDR1 is SNHLY and CDR2 is FYNNEI. Reverse transcribing all isolated RNA meant expressed TCRB transcripts were sequenced. Some clones are missing from TCRdb's copy, which holds only in-frame ones; the method was immunoSEQ multiplex PCR. The repertoire has approximately 170,000 clones, approximately 9.1% of them found once; the top ten carry under 2.5%.

V usage is TRBV2 and J usage is TRBJ2-2; TRBD1 matches at 7 bases. The sample was central memory CD4+ T cells from blood. This clonotype originated in a woman younger than 35 in good health. CDR3: CASRAQGQAGELFF. As DNA, the CDR3 is TGTGCCAGCAGGGCACAGGGGCAAGCAGGGGAGCTGTTTTTT.